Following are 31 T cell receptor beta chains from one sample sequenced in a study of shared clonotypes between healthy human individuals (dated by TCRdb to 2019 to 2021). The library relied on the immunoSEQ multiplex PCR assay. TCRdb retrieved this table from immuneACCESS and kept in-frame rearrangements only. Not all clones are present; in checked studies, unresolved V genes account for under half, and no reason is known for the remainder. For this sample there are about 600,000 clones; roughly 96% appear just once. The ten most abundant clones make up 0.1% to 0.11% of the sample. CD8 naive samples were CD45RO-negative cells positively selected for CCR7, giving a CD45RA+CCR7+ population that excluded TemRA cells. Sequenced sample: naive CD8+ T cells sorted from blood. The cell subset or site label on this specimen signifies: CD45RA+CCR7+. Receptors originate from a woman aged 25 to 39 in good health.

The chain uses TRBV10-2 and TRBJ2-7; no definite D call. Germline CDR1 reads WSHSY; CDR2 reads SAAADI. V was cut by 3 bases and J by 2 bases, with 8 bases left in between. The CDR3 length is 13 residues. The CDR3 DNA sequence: TGCGCCAGCAGTGATCCGCAGCCCTACGAGCAGTACTTC. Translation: CASSDPQPYEQYF.

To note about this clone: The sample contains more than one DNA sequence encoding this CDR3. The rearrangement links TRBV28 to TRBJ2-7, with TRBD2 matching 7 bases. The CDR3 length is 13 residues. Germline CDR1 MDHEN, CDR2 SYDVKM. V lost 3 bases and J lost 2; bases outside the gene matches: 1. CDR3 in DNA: TGTGCCAGCAGTTTCAGCGGGACCTACGAGCAGTACTTC. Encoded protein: CASSFSGTYEQYF.

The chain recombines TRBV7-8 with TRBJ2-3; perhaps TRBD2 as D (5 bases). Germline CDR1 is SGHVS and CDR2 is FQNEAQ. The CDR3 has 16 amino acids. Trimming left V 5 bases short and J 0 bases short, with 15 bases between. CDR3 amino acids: CASSIPSPTSTDTQYF. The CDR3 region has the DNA TGTGCCAGCAGCATCCCTAGCCCAACTAGCACAGATACGCAGTATTTT.

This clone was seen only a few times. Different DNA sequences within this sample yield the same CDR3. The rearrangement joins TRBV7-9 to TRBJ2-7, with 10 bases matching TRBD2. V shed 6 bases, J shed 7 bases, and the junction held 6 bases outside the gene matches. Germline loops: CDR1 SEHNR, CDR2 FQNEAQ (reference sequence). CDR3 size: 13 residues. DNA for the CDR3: TGTGCCAGCAGTCTAGCGGGAGTGGGTGAGCAGTACTTC. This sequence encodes CASSLAGVGEQYF.

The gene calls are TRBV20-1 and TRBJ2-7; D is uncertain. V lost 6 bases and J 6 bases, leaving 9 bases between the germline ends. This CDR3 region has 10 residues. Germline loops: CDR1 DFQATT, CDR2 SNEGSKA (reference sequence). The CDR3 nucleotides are TGCAGTGCGCTAGGGTTCGAGCAGTACTTC. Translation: CSALGFEQYF.

CDR3 sequence reads: CAWKENTDTQYF. The CDR3 DNA reads as TGTGCCTGGAAGGAGAACACAGATACGCAGTATTTT. V gene TRBV30 combines with J gene TRBJ2-3; the D is unclear. The V end lost 4 bases, the J end lost 2 bases, and 7 bases lay between the germline ends. The CDR3 extends over 12 amino acids. Germline assignment: CDR1 GTSNPN and CDR2 SVGIG (reference sequence).

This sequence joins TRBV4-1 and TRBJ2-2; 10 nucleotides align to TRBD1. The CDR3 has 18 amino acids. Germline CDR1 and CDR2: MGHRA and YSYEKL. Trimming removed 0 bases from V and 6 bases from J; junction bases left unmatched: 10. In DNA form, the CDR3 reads TGCGCCAGCAGCCAAGACGTCGTGGGGACAGGGGAAGCCGGGGAGCTGTTTTTT. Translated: CASSQDVVGTGEAGELFF.

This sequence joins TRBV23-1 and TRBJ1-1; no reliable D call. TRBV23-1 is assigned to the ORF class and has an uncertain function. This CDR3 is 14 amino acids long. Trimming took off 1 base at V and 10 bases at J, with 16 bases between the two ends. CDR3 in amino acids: CASSQWEGMVGAFF. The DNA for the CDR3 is TGCGCCAGCAGTCAATGGGAGGGAATGGTCGGAGCTTTCTTT.

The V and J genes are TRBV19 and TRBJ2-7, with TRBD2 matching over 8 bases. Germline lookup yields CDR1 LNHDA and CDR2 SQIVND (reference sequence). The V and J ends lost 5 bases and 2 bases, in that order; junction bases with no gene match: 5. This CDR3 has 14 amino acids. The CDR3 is CASSVGRGAYEQYF. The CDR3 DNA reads TGTGCCAGTAGTGTAGGGCGGGGGGCCTACGAGCAGTACTTC.

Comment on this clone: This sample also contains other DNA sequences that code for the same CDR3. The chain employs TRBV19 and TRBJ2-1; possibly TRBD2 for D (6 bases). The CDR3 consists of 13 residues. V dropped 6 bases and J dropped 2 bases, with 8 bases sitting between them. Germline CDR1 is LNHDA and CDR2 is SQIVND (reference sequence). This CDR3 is CASSPSAYNEQFF. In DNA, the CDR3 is TGTGCCAGTAGCCCTAGCGCCTACAATGAGCAGTTCTTC.

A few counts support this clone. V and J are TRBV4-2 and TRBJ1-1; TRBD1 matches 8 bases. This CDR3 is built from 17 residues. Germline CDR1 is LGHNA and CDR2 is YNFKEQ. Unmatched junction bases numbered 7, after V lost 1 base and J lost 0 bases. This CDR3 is CASSQVQGAVMNTEAFF. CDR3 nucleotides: TGTGCCAGCAGCCAAGTTCAGGGGGCAGTCATGAACACTGAAGCTTTCTTT.

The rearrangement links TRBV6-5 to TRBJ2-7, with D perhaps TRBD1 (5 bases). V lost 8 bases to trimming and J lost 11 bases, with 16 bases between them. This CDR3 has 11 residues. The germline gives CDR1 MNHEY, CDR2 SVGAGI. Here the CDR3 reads CASRAGLKEYF. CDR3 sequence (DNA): TGTGCCAGCCGCGCAGGGCTTAAGGAGTACTTC.

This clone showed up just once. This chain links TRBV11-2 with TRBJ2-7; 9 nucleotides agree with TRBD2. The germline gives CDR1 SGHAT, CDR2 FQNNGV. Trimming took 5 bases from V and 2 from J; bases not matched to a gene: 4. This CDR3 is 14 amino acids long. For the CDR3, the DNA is TGTGCCAGCAGCGAATCTAGCGGGGCCTACGAGCAGTACTTC. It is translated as CASSESSGAYEQYF.

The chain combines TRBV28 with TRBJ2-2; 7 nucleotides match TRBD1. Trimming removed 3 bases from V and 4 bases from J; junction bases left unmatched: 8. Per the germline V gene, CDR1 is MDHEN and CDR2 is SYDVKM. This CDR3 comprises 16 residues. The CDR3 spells CASSFPSTGSTGELFF. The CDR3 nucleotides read TGTGCCAGCAGTTTTCCTTCGACAGGGAGCACCGGGGAGCTGTTTTTT.

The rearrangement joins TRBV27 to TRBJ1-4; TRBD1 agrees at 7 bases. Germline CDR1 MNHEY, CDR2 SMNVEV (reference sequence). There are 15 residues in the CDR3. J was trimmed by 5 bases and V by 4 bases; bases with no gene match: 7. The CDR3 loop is CASSSAQGVNEKLFF. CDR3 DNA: TGTGCCAGCAGTTCAGCTCAGGGGGTGAATGAAAAACTGTTTTTT. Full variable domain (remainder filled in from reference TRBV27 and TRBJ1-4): EAQVTQNPRYLITVTGKKLTVTCSQNMNHEYMSWYRQDPGLGLRQIYYSMNVEVTDKGDVPEGYKVSRKEKRNFPLILESPSPNQTSLYFCASSSAQGVNEKLFFGSGTQLSVL.

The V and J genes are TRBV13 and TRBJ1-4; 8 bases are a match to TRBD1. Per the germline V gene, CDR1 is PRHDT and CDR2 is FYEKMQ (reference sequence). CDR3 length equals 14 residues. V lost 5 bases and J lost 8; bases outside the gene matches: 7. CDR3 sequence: CASSTGQVEEKLFF. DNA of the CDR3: TGTGCCAGCAGCACGGGACAGGTGGAGGAAAAACTGTTTTTT.

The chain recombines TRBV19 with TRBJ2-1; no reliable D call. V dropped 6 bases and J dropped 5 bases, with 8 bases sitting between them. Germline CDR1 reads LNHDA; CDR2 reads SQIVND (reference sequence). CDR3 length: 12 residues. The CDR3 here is CASRHLNNEQFF. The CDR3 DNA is TGTGCCAGTAGGCATCTTAACAATGAGCAGTTCTTC.

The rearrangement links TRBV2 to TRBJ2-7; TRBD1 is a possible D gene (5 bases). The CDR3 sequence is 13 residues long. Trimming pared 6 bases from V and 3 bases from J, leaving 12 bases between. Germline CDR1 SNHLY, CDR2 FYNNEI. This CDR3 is CASSRPGFYEQYF. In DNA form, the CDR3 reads TGTGCCAGCAGCAGGCCAGGGTTCTACGAGCAGTACTTC.

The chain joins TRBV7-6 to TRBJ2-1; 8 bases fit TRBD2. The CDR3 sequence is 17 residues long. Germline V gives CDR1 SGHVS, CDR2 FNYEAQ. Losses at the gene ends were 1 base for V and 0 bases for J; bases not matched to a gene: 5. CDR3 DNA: TGTGCCAGCAGCTTAGGACTAGCGTTAAGCTCCTACAATGAGCAGTTCTTC. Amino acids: CASSLGLALSSYNEQFF. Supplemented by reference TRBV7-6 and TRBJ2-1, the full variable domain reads GAGVSQSPRYKVTKRGQDVALRCDPISGHVSLYWYRQALGQGPEFLTYFNYEAQQDKSGLPNDRFSAERPEGSISTLTIQRTEQRDSAMYRCASSLGLALSSYNEQFFGPGTRLTVL.

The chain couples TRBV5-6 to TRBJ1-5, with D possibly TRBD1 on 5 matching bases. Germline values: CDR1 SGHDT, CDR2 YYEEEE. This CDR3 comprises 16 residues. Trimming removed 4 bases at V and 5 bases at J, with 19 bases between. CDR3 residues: CASSPLSDLGDQPQHF. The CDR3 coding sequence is TGTGCCAGCAGCCCCCTCAGCGACCTAGGGGATCAGCCCCAGCATTTT. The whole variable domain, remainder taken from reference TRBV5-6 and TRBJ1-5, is DAGVTQSPTHLIKTRGQQVTLRCSPKSGHDTVSWYQQALGQGPQFIFQYYEEEERQRGNFPDRFSGHQFPNYSSELNVNALLLGDSALYLCASSPLSDLGDQPQHFGDGTRLSIL.

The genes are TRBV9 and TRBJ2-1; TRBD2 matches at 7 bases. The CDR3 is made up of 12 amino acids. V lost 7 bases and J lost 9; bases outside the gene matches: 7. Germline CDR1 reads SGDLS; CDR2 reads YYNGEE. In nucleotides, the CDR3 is TGTGCCAGCGGCGAAGGACTAGGTGAGCAGTTCTTC. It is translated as CASGEGLGEQFF. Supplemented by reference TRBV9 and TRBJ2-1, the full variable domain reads DSGVTQTPKHLITATGQRVTLRCSPRSGDLSVYWYQQSLDQGLQFLIQYYNGEERAKGNILERFSAQQFPDLHSELNLSSLELGDSALYFCASGEGLGEQFFGPGTRLTVL.

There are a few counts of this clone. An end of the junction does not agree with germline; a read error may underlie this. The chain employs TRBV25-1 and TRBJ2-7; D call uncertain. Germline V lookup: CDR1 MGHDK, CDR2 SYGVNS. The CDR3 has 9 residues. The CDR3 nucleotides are TGTGCCAGCAGGCAGAGCAGCCACTTC. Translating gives CASRQSSHF.

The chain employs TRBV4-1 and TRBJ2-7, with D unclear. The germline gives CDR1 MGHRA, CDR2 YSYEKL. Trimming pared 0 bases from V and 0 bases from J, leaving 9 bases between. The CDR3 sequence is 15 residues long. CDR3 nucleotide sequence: TGCGCCAGCAGCCAAGAAGGCGCGAACTCCTACGAGCAGTACTTC. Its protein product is CASSQEGANSYEQYF.

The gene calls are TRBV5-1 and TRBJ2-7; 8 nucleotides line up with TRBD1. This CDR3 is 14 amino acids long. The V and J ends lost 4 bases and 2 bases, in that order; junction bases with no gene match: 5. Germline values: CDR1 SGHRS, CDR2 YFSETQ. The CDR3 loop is CASSPGTGPYEQYF. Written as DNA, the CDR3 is TGCGCCAGCAGCCCCGGGACAGGTCCCTACGAGCAGTACTTC. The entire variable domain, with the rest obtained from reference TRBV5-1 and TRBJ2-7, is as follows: KAGVTQTPRYLIKTRGQQVTLSCSPISGHRSVSWYQQTPGQGLQFLFEYFSETQRNKGNFPGRFSGRQFSNSRSEMNVSTLELGDSALYLCASSPGTGPYEQYFGPGTRLTVT.

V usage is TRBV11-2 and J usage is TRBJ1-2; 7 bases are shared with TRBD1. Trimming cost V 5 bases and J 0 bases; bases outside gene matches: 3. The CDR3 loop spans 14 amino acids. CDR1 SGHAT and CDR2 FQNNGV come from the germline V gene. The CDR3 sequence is CASSVGTANYGYTF. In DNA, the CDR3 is TGTGCCAGCAGCGTGGGGACAGCTAACTATGGCTACACCTTC.

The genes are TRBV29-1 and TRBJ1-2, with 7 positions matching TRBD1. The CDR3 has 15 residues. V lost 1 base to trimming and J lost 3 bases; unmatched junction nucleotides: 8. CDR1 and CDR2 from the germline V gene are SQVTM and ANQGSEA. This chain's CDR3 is CSVEAQGRGDYGYTF. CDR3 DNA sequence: TGCAGCGTTGAAGCACAGGGGAGAGGCGACTATGGCTACACCTTC.

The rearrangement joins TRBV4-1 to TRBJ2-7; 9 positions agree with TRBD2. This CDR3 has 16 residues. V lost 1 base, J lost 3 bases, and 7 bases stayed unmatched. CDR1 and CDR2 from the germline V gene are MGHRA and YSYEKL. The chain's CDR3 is CASSQVRSGSGYEQYF. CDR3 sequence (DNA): TGCGCCAGCAGCCAAGTCCGTAGCGGGAGTGGCTACGAGCAGTACTTC.

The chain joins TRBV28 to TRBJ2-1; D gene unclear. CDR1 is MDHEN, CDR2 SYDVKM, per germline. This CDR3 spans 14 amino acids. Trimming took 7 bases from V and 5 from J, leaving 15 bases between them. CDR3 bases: TGTGCCAGCAAACGCTCTCACCTCAACAATGAGCAGTTCTTC. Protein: CASKRSHLNNEQFF.

The CDR3 is CASSSQLAGGSNTGELFF. In DNA, the CDR3 is TGTGCCAGCAGCTCTCAACTAGCGGGAGGTTCGAACACCGGGGAGCTGTTTTTT. The chain carries TRBV7-6 and TRBJ2-2; 12 bases are shared with TRBD2. CDR3 length: 18 amino acids. Germline-derived CDR1 and CDR2 are SGHVS and FNYEAQ. The V and J ends lost 4 bases and 0 bases, in that order; junction bases with no gene match: 6.

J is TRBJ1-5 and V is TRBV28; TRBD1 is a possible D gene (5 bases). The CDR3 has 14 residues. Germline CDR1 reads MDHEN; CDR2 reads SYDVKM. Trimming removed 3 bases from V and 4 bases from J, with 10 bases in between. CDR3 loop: CASSLGQLNQPQHF. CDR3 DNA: TGTGCCAGCAGTTTGGGGCAGTTAAATCAGCCCCAGCATTTT.

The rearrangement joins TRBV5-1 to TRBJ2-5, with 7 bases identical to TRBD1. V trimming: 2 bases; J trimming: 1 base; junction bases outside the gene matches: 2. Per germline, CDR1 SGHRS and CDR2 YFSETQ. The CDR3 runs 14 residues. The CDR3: CASSLDRVQETQYF. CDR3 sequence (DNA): TGCGCCAGCAGCTTAGACAGGGTCCAAGAGACCCAGTACTTC.